This T cell receptor beta chain was retrieved from a study of T cells after yellow fever vaccination. Notes on the study in general: In post-booster samples, most primary-vaccination clones reappeared (just under 97% CD4, 75% to 90% CD8).

In regard to this clonotype: Its cognate antigen is unknown.

The 5'RACE template-switching step produced TCR cDNA and added a universal primer site and UMIs. MiXCR was run by TCRdb on the 5' RACE reads, yielding one entry per CDR3 protein. The profile covers some 600,000 distinct CDR3 sequences, with around 12% appearing a single time and about 15% taken by the ten largest. Trimming left V 4 bases short and J 6 bases short, with 6 bases between. The CDR3 covers 11 residues. Per germline, CDR1 SGHTA and CDR2 FQGNSA. This receptor was obtained from a man aged 30-40 years who received the YFV17D yellow fever vaccine. The chain recombines TRBV7-2 with TRBJ2-5; either TRBD1 or TRBD2 may fit D (5 bases each). Here the sequenced sample was PBMCs, taken on the day of the yellow fever booster vaccination. The DNA for the CDR3 is TGTGCCAGCAGCTGGGGACAGACCCAGTACTTC. It yields the protein CASSWGQTQYF.